This is a list of T cell receptor beta chains from one sample in a study of T cells expressing NK-cell markers. No DNA is given; TCRdb re-called the 5' RACE reads and lists each CDR3 protein once. This sample carries around 550,000 distinct CDR3 sequences, with approximately 3.6% going to the ten biggest clones. The specimen sequenced was blood T cells: a sorted CD56 or NKG2C T cell subset, CD4+ or CD8+ T cells, or bulk PBMC T cells (not recorded which). These receptors were taken from a man between 18 and 35 years old in good health. Each CDR3 is given with its conserved first and last residue.

J gene: TRBJ2-5; V gene: TRBV9; CDR3 protein: CASSDQDRGETQYF
J gene: TRBJ2-5; V gene: TRBV20-1; CDR3 protein: CSTVLPGLAGGPEETQYF
J gene: TRBJ2-3; V gene: TRBV4-1; CDR3 protein: CASSPLTGSSTDTQYF
J gene: TRBJ2-1; V gene: TRBV29-1; CDR3 protein: CSFVRAHNEQFF
J gene: TRBJ2-5; V gene: TRBV29-1; CDR3 protein: CSVGQRKETQYF
J gene: TRBJ2-2; V gene: TRBV12-3/TRBV12-4; CDR3 protein: CASSLPPRGGVDGELFF
J gene: TRBJ1-5; V gene: TRBV27; CDR3 protein: CASSLGVFQPQHF
J gene: TRBJ2-1; V gene: TRBV3-1; CDR3 protein: CASSLNRGPGLAGRREDEQFF
J gene: TRBJ2-1; V gene: TRBV12-3/TRBV12-4; CDR3 protein: CASSLGRDRHEQFF
J gene: TRBJ2-1; V gene: TRBV29-1; CDR3 protein: CSVYGLAGSNEQFF
J gene: TRBJ2-1; V gene: TRBV20-1; CDR3 protein: CSRAPAAGESYNEQFF
J gene: TRBJ2-3; V gene: TRBV5-1; CDR3 protein: CASRKRTSGAGTDTQYF
J gene: TRBJ1-1; V gene: TRBV12-3/TRBV12-4; CDR3 protein: CASSVGQSNTEAFF
J gene: TRBJ2-1; V gene: TRBV28; CDR3 protein: CASSWSGRFYNEQFF
J gene: TRBJ2-1; V gene: TRBV29-1; CDR3 protein: CSVEGPSLSSYNEQFF
J gene: TRBJ1-1; V gene: TRBV3-1; CDR3 protein: CASSQQNGRGAFF
J gene: TRBJ2-2; V gene: TRBV5-6; CDR3 protein: CASTQGRTGFLGELFF
J gene: TRBJ2-1; V gene: TRBV3-1; CDR3 protein: CASSQVTRQFF
J gene: TRBJ1-2; V gene: TRBV12-3/TRBV12-4; CDR3 protein: CASSRSDRGPGYTF
J gene: TRBJ2-3; V gene: TRBV6-1; CDR3 protein: CASRPFGGTSTDTQYF
J gene: TRBJ2-1; V gene: TRBV5-1; CDR3 protein: CASSLALGGARGYNEQFF
J gene: TRBJ2-2; V gene: TRBV12-3/TRBV12-4; CDR3 protein: CASRGGLTNTGELFF
J gene: TRBJ2-1; V gene: TRBV6-2/TRBV6-3; CDR3 protein: CASTLKLARLGEGTRGEQFF
J gene: TRBJ2-1; V gene: TRBV6-2/TRBV6-3; CDR3 protein: CASTPSSWPYNEQFF
J gene: TRBJ1-2; V gene: TRBV11-3; CDR3 protein: CASSFLQARGYTF
J gene: TRBJ2-5; V gene: TRBV7-6; CDR3 protein: CASSREEDETQYF
J gene: TRBJ1-2; V gene: TRBV29-1; CDR3 protein: CSVPGGSNYGYTF
J gene: TRBJ1-1; V gene: TRBV6-1; CDR3 protein: CATRAGLNTEAFF